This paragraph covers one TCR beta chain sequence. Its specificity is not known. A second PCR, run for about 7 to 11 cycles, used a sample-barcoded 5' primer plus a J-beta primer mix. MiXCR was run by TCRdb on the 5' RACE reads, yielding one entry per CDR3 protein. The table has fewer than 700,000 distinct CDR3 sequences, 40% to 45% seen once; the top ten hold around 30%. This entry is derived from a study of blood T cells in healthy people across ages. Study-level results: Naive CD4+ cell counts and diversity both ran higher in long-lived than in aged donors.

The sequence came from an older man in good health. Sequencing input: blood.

The CDR3 DNA sequence: TGTGCCAGCAGTGGCGGGGGACACCTTATCCAGCCCCAGCATTTT. Translation: CASSGGGHLIQPQHF. The rearrangement joins TRBV6-2 or TRBV6-3 to TRBJ1-5, with D possibly being TRBD1 (6 bases). Germline V gene lookup returns CDR1 MNHEY and CDR2 SVGEGT. V dropped 5 bases and J dropped 7 bases, with 18 bases sitting between them. The CDR3 has 15 amino acids.